This record concerns one T cell receptor (beta chain) sequence. The table came from immunoSEQ multiplex PCR; TCRdb's copy has only in-frame clones and leaves some out. The data show 110,000 or so clones, roughly 85% seen once. Germline lookup yields CDR1 SGHNT and CDR2 YYREEE (reference sequence). The CDR3 contains 15 residues. Unmatched junction bases numbered 14, after V lost 7 bases and J lost 5 bases. The data belong to a study of blood T cell repertoires in COVID-19. The sequence was collected from a woman in her sixties with COVID-19, enrolled during active disease. The chain links TRBV5-4 to TRBJ1-1; 7 bases agree with TRBD1. Sequencing input: peripheral blood. CDR3 loop: CASGTRAPGGTEAFF. CDR3 coding DNA: TGTGCCAGCGGAACCCGGGCCCCAGGGGGGACTGAAGCTTTCTTT.